This entry lists 16 T cell receptor beta chains sequenced from one sample in a study of response to subunit inactivated influenza vaccine. TCRdb processed the RT-PCR reads anew with MiXCR; each CDR3 protein has one entry. The sample shows some 600,000 distinct CDR3 sequences, 14% of them seen only once. The material was PBMCs from blood, obtained 14 to 15 days before vaccination. All receptors come from a man in his forties or fifties who received an inactivated influenza vaccine.

The chain has TRBV28 and TRBJ2-6; tentatively, D is TRBD1 or TRBD2 (6 bases each). CDR1 and CDR2 (germline): MDHEN, SYDVKM. V gave up 2 bases and J gave up 4 bases, with 15 bases separating them. This CDR3 region has 17 residues. The CDR3 DNA is TGTGCCAGCAGTTTAGTTCTGGGGGCGGGAGGGGCCAACGTCCTGACTTTC. Translating gives CASSLVLGAGGANVLTF.

This clonotype was counted only a few times. This chain connects TRBV11-2 to TRBJ2-1, with 8 bases aligning to TRBD2. Germline V gene lookup returns CDR1 SGHAT and CDR2 FQNNGV. The CDR3 loop spans 18 amino acids. V was pared by 5 bases and J by 0 bases, with 12 bases of the junction left unmatched. DNA for the CDR3: TGTGCCAGCAGCGCCGGGACTAGTCCCTTCAGCTCCTACAATGAGCAGTTCTTC. Its translation: CASSAGTSPFSSYNEQFF.

The CDR3 protein is CASSQATGDDTEAFF. Here the CDR3 DNA reads TGTGCCAGCAGCCAAGCAACAGGGGACGACACTGAAGCTTTCTTT. This chain links TRBV4-2 with TRBJ1-1; 7 bases fit TRBD1. The germline CDR1 and CDR2 sequences are LGHNA and YNFKEQ. J was trimmed by 3 bases and V by 1 base; bases with no gene match: 5. The CDR3 is made up of 15 amino acids.

In this sample, this clonotype turned up a few times. The genes are TRBV12-3 or TRBV12-4 and TRBJ1-3; no clear D. The CDR3 totals 17 residues. V was pared by 1 base and J by 1 base, with 14 bases between. The DNA of the CDR3 is TGTGCCAGCAGTTTAGGAGCAGCCTCTCGATCTGGAAACACCATATATTTT. Translating it yields CASSLGAASRSGNTIYF.

This clonotype occurred a few times. This chain connects TRBV30 to TRBJ2-2; D gene uncertain. CDR3 length equals 14 residues. CDR1 is GTSNPN and CDR2 is SVGIG in the germline V gene (reference sequence). V dropped 3 bases and J dropped 8 bases, with 16 bases sitting between them. The CDR3 protein is CAWSGETSLGELFF. CDR3 in DNA: TGTGCCTGGAGCGGTGAAACCTCCCTGGGGGAGCTGTTTTTT.

This clonotype has just a few counts. V gene TRBV12-3 or TRBV12-4 combines with J gene TRBJ2-3; TRBD1 matches at 9 bases. The CDR3 has 16 residues. V shed 5 bases and J 5 bases; nucleotides not matched to a gene: 11. CDR3 residues: CASSPRTGGSGDTQYF. The CDR3 coding sequence is TGTGCCAGCAGTCCCCGTACAGGGGGCTCGGGAGATACGCAGTATTTT.

This clonotype has just a few counts. The rearrangement joins TRBV27 to TRBJ2-7, with TRBD2 matching 8 bases. The CDR3 covers 19 residues. Germline V gene lookup returns CDR1 MNHEY and CDR2 SMNVEV (reference sequence). The trim removed 5 bases at V and 0 bases at J, leaving 18 bases unmatched. The CDR3 loop reads CASSRRREANSIYSYEQYF. The CDR3 region has the DNA TGTGCCAGCAGTCGTAGGCGGGAGGCCAATAGCATTTACTCCTACGAGCAGTACTTC.

In its sample, this clonotype was seen a few times. CDR3 nucleotides: TGTGCCAGCAGTTATGTAAACAGGGCCCATACGCAGTATTTT. Protein sequence: CASSYVNRAHTQYF. The chain employs TRBV6-2 or TRBV6-3 and TRBJ2-3; possible D gene TRBD1, 6 bases. CDR1 is MNHEY and CDR2 is SVGEGT in the germline V gene. V dropped 3 bases and J dropped 7 bases, with 14 bases sitting between them. The CDR3 consists of 14 residues.

J is TRBJ1-6 and V is TRBV5-1, with TRBD1 matching over 7 bases. The CDR3 sequence is 14 residues long. Germline V gene sequence: CDR1 SGHRS, CDR2 YFSETQ. V was clipped by 4 bases and J by 7 bases; unmatched bases: 5. CDR3 nucleotides: TGCGCCAGCAGCGACAGGACAGGAAATTCACCCCTCCACTTT. Encoded protein: CASSDRTGNSPLHF. Drawing the rest from reference TRBV5-1 and TRBJ1-6, the complete variable domain is KAGVTQTPRYLIKTRGQQVTLSCSPISGHRSVSWYQQTPGQGLQFLFEYFSETQRNKGNFPGRFSGRQFSNSRSEMNVSTLELGDSALYLCASSDRTGNSPLHFGNGTRLTVT.

In this sample, this clonotype turned up a few times. The rearrangement joins TRBV5-5 to TRBJ1-2; D is undetermined. Germline V CDR1 and CDR2: SGHKS, YYEKEE (reference sequence). This CDR3 contains 14 residues. V lost 0 bases, J lost 8 bases, and 14 bases lay in between. The CDR3 nucleotides are TGTGCCAGCAGCTTGGGGCTCACTCCGGAGGGCTACACCTTC. It codes for CASSLGLTPEGYTF.

Points on this clonotype: A single base separates this from a much larger clone, so it may be a read error. The chain recombines TRBV12-3 or TRBV12-4 with TRBJ1-2, with no clear D. The CDR3 covers 16 residues. The CDR3 DNA reads as TGTGCCAGCAGTTTAAGAGGCCCGATCGATTTTTATGGCTCCACCTTC. It translates to CASSLRGPIDFYGSTF.

A remark on this clonotype: This may be a read error: a much more frequent sequence differs by one nucleotide. The chain employs TRBV12-3 or TRBV12-4 and TRBJ2-2; D possibly matches TRBD1 or TRBD2 (6 bases each). The CDR3 consists of 14 residues. Trimming pared 7 bases from V and 3 bases from J, leaving 12 bases between. The CDR3 is CASTLGGYTGELFF. For the CDR3, the DNA is TGTGCCAGCACCCTAGGGGGGTACACCGGGGAGCTGTTTTTT.

The chain recombines TRBV7-2 with TRBJ2-7, with D tentatively TRBD1 (6 bases). The germline gives CDR1 SGHTA, CDR2 FQGNSA. The CDR3 totals 15 residues. V was pared by 1 base and J by 7 bases, with 17 bases between. CDR3 nucleotide sequence: TGTGCCAGCAGCTTAGAGCTCAGGGGCGAGGGGGAGCAGTACTTC. It specifies CASSLELRGEGEQYF.

This clonotype has more than one count but fewer than ten. The chain employs TRBV11-1 and TRBJ2-1; 14 nucleotides match TRBD2. The CDR3 loop spans 18 amino acids. Germline CDR1 reads SGHAT; CDR2 reads FQDESV (reference sequence). V lost 1 base, J lost 4 bases, and 6 bases stayed unmatched. The CDR3 sequence is CASSLVTSGRARYNEQFF. The DNA of the CDR3 is TGTGCCAGCAGCTTAGTGACTAGCGGGAGGGCCCGGTACAATGAGCAGTTCTTC.

This clonotype occurred a few times. The chain has TRBV3-1 and TRBJ2-3, with 9 positions matching TRBD2. The CDR3 length is 15 residues. With 2 bases clipped from V and 3 bases from J, the junction kept 3 bases outside the gene matches. Germline-derived CDR1 and CDR2 are LGHDT and YNNKEL (reference sequence). CDR3 loop: CASSQQSGRTDTQYF. The CDR3 bases are TGTGCCAGCAGCCAACAGAGCGGGAGGACAGATACGCAGTATTTT.

The gene calls are TRBV7-6 and TRBJ2-3, with unresolved D. CDR3 size: 20 residues. CDR1 is SGHVS and CDR2 is FNYEAQ in the germline V gene. The germline V and J ends were trimmed by 3 bases and 1 base, with 26 bases remaining between them. Here the CDR3 DNA reads TGTGCCAGCAGCTTGCTTATGAACATACCCAGATTCGATCGCACAGATACGCAGTATTTT. It translates to CASSLLMNIPRFDRTDTQYF.